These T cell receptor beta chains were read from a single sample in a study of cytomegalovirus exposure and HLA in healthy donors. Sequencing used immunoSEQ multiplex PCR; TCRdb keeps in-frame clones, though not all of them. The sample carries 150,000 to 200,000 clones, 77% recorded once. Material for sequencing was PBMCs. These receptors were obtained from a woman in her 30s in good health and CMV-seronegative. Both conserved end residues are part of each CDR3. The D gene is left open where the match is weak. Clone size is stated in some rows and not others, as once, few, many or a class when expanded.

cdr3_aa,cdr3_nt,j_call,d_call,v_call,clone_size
CASRGGVGRAFF,TGTGCCAGCCGGGGAGGAGTAGGGAGAGCTTTCTTT,TRBJ1-1,.,TRBV6-5,.
CASSRTANTEAFF,TGTGCTAGCAGCCGGACAGCGAACACTGAAGCTTTCTTT,TRBJ1-1,.,TRBV7-7,.
CASSYAQGTDTQYF,TGTGCCAGCAGTTACGCACAGGGGACGGATACGCAGTATTTT,TRBJ2-3,TRBD1,TRBV6-5,.
CAWSAGGGNSPLHF,TGTGCCTGGAGTGCGGGGGGAGGCAATTCACCCCTCCACTTT,TRBJ1-6,.,TRBV30,.
CASSLTGAGNQPQHF,TGTGCCAGCAGTCTGACAGGGGCCGGAAATCAGCCCCAGCATTTT,TRBJ1-5,TRBD1,TRBV2,.
CASSALPEEKAFF,TGTGCCAGCAGCGCGTTACCCGAAGAGAAAGCTTTCTTT,TRBJ1-1,.,TRBV5-4,.
CASSRTSDFYEQYF,TGTGCCAGTAGTAGGACTAGCGATTTCTACGAGCAGTACTTC,TRBJ2-7,TRBD2,TRBV19,.
CASSLLGPTYEQYF,TGTGCCAGCAGCTTACTAGGGCCAACCTACGAGCAGTACTTC,TRBJ2-7,.,TRBV6-5,.
CATAGPTPHEQFF,TGTGCCACAGCCGGCCCGACTCCGCATGAGCAGTTCTTC,TRBJ2-1,.,TRBV7-9,.
CASSEEWTANNQPQHF,TGTGCCAGCAGTGAAGAGTGGACAGCGAACAATCAGCCCCAGCATTTT,TRBJ1-5,.,TRBV6-1,.
CASSGDGQPKGEAFF,TGTGCCAGCAGCGGAGACGGACAGCCCAAGGGTGAAGCTTTCTTT,TRBJ1-1,.,TRBV7-9,.
CASSLTGTSGGGGLETQYF,TGTGCCAGCAGCTTAACCGGGACTAGCGGGGGGGGAGGTTTAGAGACCCAGTACTTC,TRBJ2-5,TRBD2,TRBV7-2,.
CASSSGSNPYNEQFF,TGTGCCAGTAGTAGCGGGAGCAACCCCTACAATGAGCAGTTCTTC,TRBJ2-1,TRBD2,TRBV19,.
CASSLGYRALSSYEQYF,TGTGCCAGCAGTTTGGGGTACAGGGCCCTATCCTCCTACGAGCAGTACTTC,TRBJ2-7,.,TRBV28,.
CASSEAMTGGRNTIYF,TGTGCCAGCAGTGAAGCAATGACAGGGGGCAGAAACACCATATATTTT,TRBJ1-3,TRBD1,TRBV6-1,.
CASSLTSYEQYF,TGTGCCAGCAGTTTAACATCTTACGAGCAGTACTTC,TRBJ2-7,.,TRBV28,.
CASSQATGMNTEAFF,TGTGCCAGCAGCCAAGCGACAGGGATGAACACTGAAGCTTTCTTT,TRBJ1-1,TRBD1,TRBV4-2,.
CASSPNRVGSGNTIYF,TGTGCCAGCTCACCTAACAGGGTAGGCTCTGGAAACACCATATATTTT,TRBJ1-3,.,TRBV18,.
CASSPGTSAYNEQFF,TGTGCCAGCAGCCCCGGGACTAGCGCGTACAATGAGCAGTTCTTC,TRBJ2-1,TRBD2,TRBV7-9,.
CASSLSRQLHFATNEKLFF,TGTGCCAGCAGCTTATCCCGACAGCTTCATTTTGCAACTAATGAAAAACTGTTTTTT,TRBJ1-4,.,TRBV13,once
CASRTGFETQYF,TGTGCCAGCAGGACAGGTTTTGAGACCCAGTACTTC,TRBJ2-5,.,TRBV5-5,.
CASRSPDRGLETQYF,TGTGCCAGCAGATCCCCGGACAGGGGGTTGGAGACCCAGTACTTC,TRBJ2-5,TRBD1,TRBV28,.
CASSPQGYEQYF,TGTGCCAGCAGTCCACAGGGGTACGAGCAGTACTTC,TRBJ2-7,TRBD1,TRBV2,.
CAGSPGQNYGYTF,TGTGCCGGCAGCCCGGGACAAAATTATGGCTACACCTTC,TRBJ1-2,.,TRBV6-1,.
CASSQDSTGGVSYGYPF,TGTGCCAGCAGCCAAGATTCGACAGGGGGCGTCAGCTATGGCTACCCCTTC,TRBJ1-2,TRBD1,TRBV4-2,.
CASGKGTSRYNEQFF,TGTGCCAGCGGAAAAGGGACTAGCAGATACAATGAGCAGTTCTTC,TRBJ2-1,TRBD2,TRBV11-3,.
CSVGPPGLAGSSYEQYF,TGCAGCGTTGGGCCACCGGGACTAGCGGGGAGCTCCTACGAGCAGTACTTC,TRBJ2-7,TRBD2,TRBV29-1,.
CASSIGTSGRAAYNEQFF,TGTGCCAGTAGTATTGGGACTAGCGGGAGGGCCGCCTACAATGAGCAGTTCTTC,TRBJ2-1,TRBD2,TRBV19,.
CASSLWAWGQGWRGVNTEAFF,TGTGCCAGCAGTTTATGGGCATGGGGACAGGGATGGAGGGGAGTAAACACTGAAGCTTTCTTT,TRBJ1-1,TRBD1,TRBV28,.
CASSIVQGATEAFF,TGTGCCAGTAGTATAGTCCAGGGGGCCACTGAAGCTTTCTTT,TRBJ1-1,TRBD1,TRBV19,.
CASSLGDKDTYEQYF,TGCGCCAGCAGCTTGGGGGACAAAGATACCTACGAGCAGTACTTC,TRBJ2-7,.,TRBV5-1,.
CASSLQGGDNQPQHF,TGTGCCAGCAGCTTACAGGGAGGGGACAATCAGCCCCAGCATTTT,TRBJ1-5,.,TRBV7-9,.
CASQLAGGPEGTDTQYF,TGTGCCTCCCAACTAGCGGGAGGGCCAGAAGGGACAGATACGCAGTATTTT,TRBJ2-3,TRBD2,TRBV19,.
CASSETAYYGYTF,TGTGCCAGCAGTGAAACAGCTTACTATGGCTACACCTTC,TRBJ1-2,.,TRBV6-1,.
CASRLAGGNYNEQFF,TGTGCCAGCAGATTAGCGGGAGGGAATTACAATGAGCAGTTCTTC,TRBJ2-1,TRBD2,TRBV5-6,.
CASSLSGTGAYEQYF,TGTGCCAGCAGTTTATCCGGGACGGGAGCCTACGAGCAGTACTTC,TRBJ2-7,.,TRBV27,.
CASRATSGRAVEQFF,TGTGCCAGTAGGGCGACTAGCGGGAGGGCCGTTGAGCAGTTCTTC,TRBJ2-1,TRBD2,TRBV19,once
CASSTQGNQPQHF,TGTGCCAGTAGTACCCAGGGCAATCAGCCCCAGCATTTT,TRBJ1-5,.,TRBV19,once
CASSQGGPNTEAFF,TGCGCCAGCAGCCAAGGTGGGCCGAACACTGAAGCTTTCTTT,TRBJ1-1,.,TRBV4-1,.
CASSLRSWLGQGSIETQYF,TGTGCCAGCAGCTTGAGGTCGTGGCTTGGACAGGGGTCAATTGAGACCCAGTACTTC,TRBJ2-5,TRBD1,TRBV5-5,.
CASSYFARGDGYTF,TGTGCCAGCAGTTACTTCGCCAGGGGGGATGGCTACACCTTC,TRBJ1-2,TRBD1,TRBV6-5,few
CASSFGDGYTF,TGCGCCAGCAGCTTCGGAGATGGCTACACCTTC,TRBJ1-2,.,TRBV5-1,.
CASSLALGASEAFF,TGTGCCAGCAGCTTAGCGCTTGGGGCTTCTGAAGCTTTCTTT,TRBJ1-1,.,TRBV7-9,.
CASRANGGLPFF,TGTGCCAGCAGGGCTAACGGGGGGCTTCCGTTCTTC,TRBJ2-1,.,TRBV2,.
CASSEPGQGYSNQPQHF,TGTGCCAGCAGTGAACCGGGACAGGGCTATAGCAATCAGCCCCAGCATTTT,TRBJ1-5,TRBD1,TRBV6-4,.
CASSQAPGQGTDTQYF,TGCGCCAGCAGCCAAGCGCCGGGACAGGGCACAGATACGCAGTATTTT,TRBJ2-3,TRBD1,TRBV5-1,.
CASSGGQVNTEAFF,TGTGCCAGCAGTGGCGGGCAGGTGAACACTGAAGCTTTCTTT,TRBJ1-1,.,TRBV28,.
CASSLQGYTEAFF,TGTGCCAGCAGCTTGCAGGGATACACTGAAGCTTTCTTT,TRBJ1-1,.,TRBV7-3,.
CASSLEGAPSYNEQFF,TGCGCCAGCAGCTTGGAAGGGGCCCCGTCCTACAATGAGCAGTTCTTC,TRBJ2-1,.,TRBV5-1,.
CASSLDRNTEAFF,TGTGCCAGCAGCTTAGACAGGAACACTGAAGCTTTCTTT,TRBJ1-1,.,TRBV11-2,.
CSVTVNLNYGYTF,TGCAGCGTAACAGTTAATCTTAACTATGGCTACACCTTC,TRBJ1-2,.,TRBV29-1,.
CASSPSRDRNTEAFF,TGTGCCAGCAGCCCCTCCCGGGACAGGAACACTGAAGCTTTCTTT,TRBJ1-1,TRBD1,TRBV6-6,.
CASASQTYGYTF,TGCGCCAGCGCCTCACAGACCTATGGCTACACCTTC,TRBJ1-2,.,TRBV4-1,.
CASIDPQGSRGNEQFF,TGTGCCAGCATCGACCCCCAGGGATCTAGGGGCAATGAGCAGTTCTTC,TRBJ2-1,.,TRBV5-4,once
CAGTRQVQETQYF,TGTGCCGGCACCCGACAGGTTCAAGAGACCCAGTACTTC,TRBJ2-5,.,TRBV2,.
CASTGGGEQFF,TGTGCCAGCACGGGGGGAGGTGAGCAGTTCTTC,TRBJ2-1,TRBD2,TRBV7-9,.
CASSGLAVTQETQYF,TGTGCCAGCAGTGGACTAGCGGTGACCCAAGAGACCCAGTACTTC,TRBJ2-5,TRBD2,TRBV28,.
CASTWLFRDRDYNEQFF,TGTGCCAGCACGTGGCTTTTCCGGGACAGGGACTACAATGAGCAGTTCTTC,TRBJ2-1,TRBD1,TRBV28,.
CASTGWDREYQETQYF,TGTGCCAGCACCGGGTGGGACAGGGAGTACCAAGAGACCCAGTACTTC,TRBJ2-5,TRBD1,TRBV7-9,.
CASSWSRGSGNTEAFF,TGCGCCAGCAGCTGGAGTCGAGGGTCGGGGAACACTGAAGCTTTCTTT,TRBJ1-1,.,TRBV5-1,few